Each of the 14 T cell receptor beta chains below was sequenced from the same sample in a study of memory CD4+ T cells and cytomegalovirus serostatus. The sort gate was single viable CD3+CD4+CD8-CD45RO+ cells for memory CD4+ T cells. TCRdb's copy holds only in-frame clones and misses some; the assay was immunoSEQ multiplex PCR. In the table there are tens of thousands of clones, 65% to 80% of which are singletons. The sequencing sample was made of memory CD4+ T cells from blood. The receptors shown here come from an adult in good health and CMV-seronegative.

Only one count was recorded for this clone. The chain joins TRBV9 to TRBJ1-5; D is perhaps TRBD1 (6 bases). CDR1 is SGDLS and CDR2 is YYNGEE in the germline V gene. Trimming removed 4 bases from V and 3 bases from J, with 11 bases in between. This CDR3 has 14 amino acids. The CDR3: CASSTTGSNQPQHF. The DNA of the CDR3 is TGTGCCAGCAGCACCACAGGGTCCAATCAGCCCCAGCATTTT.

This chain links TRBV29-1 with TRBJ1-1, with D uncertain. CDR3 length: 13 amino acids. The V end was cut by 3 bases, the J end by 3 bases, with 11 bases between. In germline, CDR1 is SQVTM, CDR2 ANQGSEA. In DNA form, the CDR3 reads TGCAGCGTTGAGTTTAGGAAGGACACTGAAGCTTTCTTT. It yields the protein CSVEFRKDTEAFF.

This sequence joins TRBV7-9 and TRBJ1-2, with 7 nucleotides matching TRBD1. Germline trimming cut 3 bases from V and 9 bases from J; bases unmatched to any gene: 19. The CDR3 covers 17 residues. CDR1 and CDR2 from the germline V gene are SEHNR and FQNEAQ (reference sequence). CDR3 bases: TGTGCCAGCAGCTTTAATCCTACAGGGGACTTCCGAACCCGCTACACCTTC. It translates to CASSFNPTGDFRTRYTF.

The chain combines TRBV6-6 with TRBJ2-3, with 11 bases that match TRBD2. In germline, CDR1 is MNHNY, CDR2 SVGAGI (reference sequence). J lost 14 bases, V lost 6 bases, and 7 bases had no gene match. The CDR3 totals 12 residues. CDR3 sequence: CASSQLAGDRYF. The CDR3 bases are TGTGCCAGCAGCCAACTAGCGGGGGATCGGTATTTT.

This clone was recorded a few times. The chain couples TRBV5-5 to TRBJ2-2; possibly TRBD2 for D (6 bases). Per germline, CDR1 SGHKS and CDR2 YYEKEE (reference sequence). V was clipped by 7 bases and J by 3 bases, with 13 bases between them. The CDR3 totals 14 residues. The CDR3 protein is CASLGRDYTGELFF. CDR3 nucleotides: TGTGCCAGCCTTGGGCGGGATTACACCGGGGAGCTGTTTTTT. The whole variable domain, remainder taken from reference TRBV5-5 and TRBJ2-2, is DAGVTQSPTHLIKTRGQQVTLRCSPISGHKSVSWYQQVLGQGPQFIFQYYEKEERGRGNFPDRFSARQFPNYSSELNVNALLLGDSALYLCASLGRDYTGELFFGEGSRLTVL.

The chain is built from TRBV5-1 and TRBJ1-2; no firm D call. V gave up 3 bases and J gave up 2 bases, with 14 bases separating them. The CDR3 length is 15 residues. CDR1 and CDR2 (germline): SGHRS, YFSETQ. CDR3 sequence (DNA): TGCGCCAGCAGCTCATCGGGTGGGCCGAACTATGGCTACACCTTC. Amino acid sequence: CASSSSGGPNYGYTF.

The gene calls are TRBV4-1 and TRBJ2-3; D is unclear. The CDR3 length is 14 residues. Germline lookup yields CDR1 MGHRA and CDR2 YSYEKL. V lost 1 base and J 6 bases, leaving 11 bases between the germline ends. The CDR3 nucleotides are TGCGCCAGCAGCCAAGCCCAGGTGGGGGATACGCAGTATTTT. Protein sequence: CASSQAQVGDTQYF.

The rearrangement joins TRBV18 to TRBJ2-5; the D is unclear. Germline CDR1 reads KGHSH; CDR2 reads LQKENI. The CDR3 runs to 12 residues. V was shortened by 6 bases and J by 5 bases, with 10 bases between the two germline ends. This chain's CDR3 is CASSVAWETQYF. The CDR3 DNA sequence: TGTGCCAGCTCTGTGGCGTGGGAGACCCAGTACTTC.

About this clone: Compared with germline, one end of the junction differs, possibly owing to a read error. This rearrangement joins TRBV6-6 to TRBJ2-1; 9 nucleotides line up with TRBD2. CDR3 length: 13 amino acids. Germline-derived CDR1 and CDR2 are MNHNY and SVGAGI (reference sequence). CDR3 DNA: TGTGCCTGCAGCGGGGGGCCCTACAATGAGCAGTTCTTC. Residues: CACSGGPYNEQFF.

V and J are TRBV14 and TRBJ2-3, with D uncertain. The V end was cut by 4 bases, the J end by 1 base, with 9 bases between. CDR1 and CDR2 (germline): SGHDN, FVKESK. The CDR3 is made up of 14 amino acids. Here the CDR3 reads CASSRVGGTDTQYF. In DNA form, the CDR3 reads TGTGCCAGCAGCCGGGTCGGAGGCACAGATACGCAGTATTTT. Looking up the rest from reference TRBV14 and TRBJ2-3 gives the full variable domain: EAGVTQFPSHSVIEKGQTVTLRCDPISGHDNLYWYRRVMGKEIKFLLHFVKESKQDESGMPNNRFLAERTGGTYSTLKVQPAELEDSGVYFCASSRVGGTDTQYFGPGTRLTVL.

The V and J genes are TRBV7-8 and TRBJ1-6; D perhaps matches TRBD1 (6 bases). CDR3 length: 18 amino acids. CDR1 and CDR2 from the germline V gene are SGHVS and FQNEAQ. Trimming left V 5 bases short and J 1 base short, with 18 bases between. The CDR3 DNA is TGTGCCAGCAGCACCCCCCGGGACAAGTTATCCTATAATTCACCCCTCCACTTT. It codes for CASSTPRDKLSYNSPLHF. Together with reference TRBV7-8 and TRBJ1-6, the CDR3 gives the full variable domain: GAGVSQSPRYKVAKRGQDVALRCDPISGHVSLFWYQQALGQGPEFLTYFQNEAQLDKSGLPSDRFFAERPEGSVSTLKIQRTQQEDSAVYLCASSTPRDKLSYNSPLHFGNGTRLTVT.

V and J are TRBV7-9 and TRBJ2-1; TRBD2 agrees at 12 bases. The length of the CDR3 is 15 residues. The trim removed 4 bases at V and 6 bases at J, leaving 4 bases unmatched. In germline, CDR1 is SEHNR, CDR2 FQNEAQ (reference sequence). Here the CDR3 reads CASSSSGGALNEQFF. The CDR3 bases are TGTGCCAGCAGCTCTAGCGGGGGGGCCCTCAATGAGCAGTTCTTC.

J is TRBJ1-2 and V is TRBV7-2; D call uncertain. Per the germline V gene, CDR1 is SGHTA and CDR2 is FQGNSA. The CDR3 is 17 amino acids. V was clipped by 4 bases and J by 2 bases, with 20 bases between them. In DNA, the CDR3 is TGTGCCAGCAGCTACCAGGAAGGTTCGTGGAGGAACTATGGCTACACCTTC. Translated, it gives CASSYQEGSWRNYGYTF.

This CDR3 reads CASSLLTVNSPLHF. In nucleotides, the CDR3 is TGTGCCAGCAGCTTGTTGACAGTTAATTCACCCCTCCACTTT. The chain uses TRBV11-1 and TRBJ1-6; a possible D gene is TRBD1 (5 bases). This CDR3 comprises 14 residues. Germline V lookup: CDR1 SGHAT, CDR2 FQDESV (reference sequence). Deletions cut 3 bases from V and 6 bases from J, with 9 bases between.